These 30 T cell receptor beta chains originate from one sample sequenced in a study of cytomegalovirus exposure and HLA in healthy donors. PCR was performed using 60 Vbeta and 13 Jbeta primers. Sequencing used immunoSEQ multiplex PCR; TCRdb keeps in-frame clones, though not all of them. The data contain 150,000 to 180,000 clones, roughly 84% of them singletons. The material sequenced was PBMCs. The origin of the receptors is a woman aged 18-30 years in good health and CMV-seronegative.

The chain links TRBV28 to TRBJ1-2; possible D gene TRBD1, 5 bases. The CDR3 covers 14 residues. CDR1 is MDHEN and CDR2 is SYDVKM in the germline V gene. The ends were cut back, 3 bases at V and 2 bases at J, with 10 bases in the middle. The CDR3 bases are TGTGCCAGCAGTTTCGGGGGGACCAACTATGGCTACACCTTC. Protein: CASSFGGTNYGYTF.

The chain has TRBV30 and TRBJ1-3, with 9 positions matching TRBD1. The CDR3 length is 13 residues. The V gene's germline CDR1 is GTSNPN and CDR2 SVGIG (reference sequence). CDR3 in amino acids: CASRDRAPGTIYF. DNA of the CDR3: TGTGCTTCCCGGGACAGGGCCCCTGGCACCATATATTTT.

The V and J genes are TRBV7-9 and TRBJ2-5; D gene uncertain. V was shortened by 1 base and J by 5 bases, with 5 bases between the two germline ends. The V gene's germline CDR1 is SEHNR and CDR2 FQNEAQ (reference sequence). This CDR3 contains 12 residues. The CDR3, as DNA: TGTGCCAGCAGCTTAGTCTTGGAGACCCAGTACTTC. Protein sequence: CASSLVLETQYF.

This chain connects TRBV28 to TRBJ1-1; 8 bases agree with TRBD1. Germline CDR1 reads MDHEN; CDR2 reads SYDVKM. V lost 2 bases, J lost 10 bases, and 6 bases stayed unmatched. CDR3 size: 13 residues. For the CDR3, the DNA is TGTGCCAGCAGTTTACAAACAGGGGGTATAGCTTTCTTT. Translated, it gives CASSLQTGGIAFF.

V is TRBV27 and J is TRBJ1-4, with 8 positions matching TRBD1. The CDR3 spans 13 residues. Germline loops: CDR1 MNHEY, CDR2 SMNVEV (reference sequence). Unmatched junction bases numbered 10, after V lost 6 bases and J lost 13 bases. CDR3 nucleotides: TGTGCCAGCAGGGACATACAGGGGGGGTCACTGTTTTTT. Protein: CASRDIQGGSLFF.

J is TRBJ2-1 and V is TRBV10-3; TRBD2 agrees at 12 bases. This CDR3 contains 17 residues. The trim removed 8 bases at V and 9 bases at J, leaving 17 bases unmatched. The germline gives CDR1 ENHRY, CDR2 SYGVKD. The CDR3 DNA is TGTGCCATCGGCGGAGTAGCTAGCGGGGGGGCTATGAGTGAGCAGTTCTTC. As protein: CAIGGVASGGAMSEQFF.

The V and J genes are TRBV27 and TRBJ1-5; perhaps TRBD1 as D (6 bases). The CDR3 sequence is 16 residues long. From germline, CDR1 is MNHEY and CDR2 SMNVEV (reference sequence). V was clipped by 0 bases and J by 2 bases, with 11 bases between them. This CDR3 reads CASSLSPGAGNQPQHF. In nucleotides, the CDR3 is TGTGCCAGCAGTTTATCGCCAGGGGCGGGCAATCAGCCCCAGCATTTT.

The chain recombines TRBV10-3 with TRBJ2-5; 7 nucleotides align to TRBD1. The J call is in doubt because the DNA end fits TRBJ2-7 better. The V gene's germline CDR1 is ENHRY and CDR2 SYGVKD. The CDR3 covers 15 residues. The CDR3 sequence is CAISEKQGLTYEQYF. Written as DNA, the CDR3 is TGTGCCATCAGTGAGAAACAGGGGTTAACCTACGAGCAGTACTTC.

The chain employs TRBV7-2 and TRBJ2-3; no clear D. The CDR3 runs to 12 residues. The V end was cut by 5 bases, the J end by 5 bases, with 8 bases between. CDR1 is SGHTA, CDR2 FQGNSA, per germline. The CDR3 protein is CASSDRGDTQYF. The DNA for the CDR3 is TGTGCCAGCAGCGACCGCGGAGATACGCAGTATTTT. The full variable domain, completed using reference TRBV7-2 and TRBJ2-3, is GAGVSQSPSNKVTEKGKDVELRCDPISGHTALYWYRQSLGQGLEFLIYFQGNSAPDKSGLPSDRFSAERTGGSVSTLTIQRTQQEDSAVYLCASSDRGDTQYFGPGTRLTVL.

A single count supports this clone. The CDR3 sequence is CASSGVTTGEQFF. The CDR3 DNA follows: TGTGCCAGTTCCGGGGTTACTACGGGGGAGCAGTTCTTC. The chain joins TRBV19 to TRBJ2-1, with D perhaps matching TRBD2 (5 bases). The V end was cut by 8 bases, the J end by 10 bases, with 18 bases between. This CDR3 region has 13 residues. From germline, CDR1 is LNHDA and CDR2 SQIVND (reference sequence).

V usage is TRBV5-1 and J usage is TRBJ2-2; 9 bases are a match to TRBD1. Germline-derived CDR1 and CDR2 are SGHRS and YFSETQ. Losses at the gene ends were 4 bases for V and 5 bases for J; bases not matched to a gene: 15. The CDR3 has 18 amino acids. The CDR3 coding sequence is TGCGCCAGCAGCGCGTTACAGGGGGCGAATATTAAGACCGGGGAGCTGTTTTTT. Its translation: CASSALQGANIKTGELFF.

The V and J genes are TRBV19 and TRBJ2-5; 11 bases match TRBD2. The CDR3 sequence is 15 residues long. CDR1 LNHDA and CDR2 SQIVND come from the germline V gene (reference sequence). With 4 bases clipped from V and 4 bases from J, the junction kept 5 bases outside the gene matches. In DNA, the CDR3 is TGTGCCAGTAGTAGAGCTAGCGGGGGGTTAGAGACCCAGTACTTC. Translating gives CASSRASGGLETQYF.

CDR3 nucleotides: TGTGCCAGTAAGCCGGGAACGGTTGGGGACACCATATATTTT. Encoded protein: CASKPGTVGDTIYF. This chain connects TRBV19 to TRBJ1-3; D remains unclear. The V and J ends lost 7 bases and 8 bases respectively, with 18 bases between them. This CDR3 region has 14 residues. From germline, CDR1 is LNHDA and CDR2 SQIVND (reference sequence).

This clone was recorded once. CDR3 protein: CASSQFIGTAYEQYF. The CDR3 DNA sequence: TGTGCCAGCAGCCAATTCATCGGGACAGCCTACGAGCAGTACTTC. The chain employs TRBV7-2 and TRBJ2-7, with TRBD1 matching over 7 bases. The germline gives CDR1 SGHTA, CDR2 FQGNSA. The CDR3 runs to 15 residues. Trimming cost V 5 bases and J 2 bases; bases outside gene matches: 9.

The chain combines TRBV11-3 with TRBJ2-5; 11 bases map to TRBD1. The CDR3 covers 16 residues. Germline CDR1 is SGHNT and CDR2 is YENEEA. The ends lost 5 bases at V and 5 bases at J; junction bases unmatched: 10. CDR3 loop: CASSTGTGGFGETQYF. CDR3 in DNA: TGTGCCAGCAGCACCGGGACAGGGGGGTTTGGGGAGACCCAGTACTTC. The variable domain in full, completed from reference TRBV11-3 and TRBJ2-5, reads EAGVVQSPRYKIIEKKQPVAFWCNPISGHNTLYWYLQNLGQGPELLIRYENEEAVDDSQLPKDRFSAERLKGVDSTLKIQPAELGDSAVYLCASSTGTGGFGETQYFGPGTRLLVL.

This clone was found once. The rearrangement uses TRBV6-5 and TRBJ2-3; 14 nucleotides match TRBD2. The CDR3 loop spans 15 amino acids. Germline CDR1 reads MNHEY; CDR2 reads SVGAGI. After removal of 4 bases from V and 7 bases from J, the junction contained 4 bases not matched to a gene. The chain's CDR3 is CASSSRLAGGNTQYF. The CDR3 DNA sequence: TGTGCCAGCAGTTCCAGACTAGCGGGGGGGAATACGCAGTATTTT.

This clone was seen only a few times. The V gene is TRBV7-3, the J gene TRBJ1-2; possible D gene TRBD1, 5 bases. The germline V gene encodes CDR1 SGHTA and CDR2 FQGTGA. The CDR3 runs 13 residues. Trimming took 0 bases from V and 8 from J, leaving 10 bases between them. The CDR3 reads CASSLTFGQGYTF. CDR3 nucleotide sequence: TGTGCCAGCAGCTTAACGTTCGGACAAGGCTACACCTTC. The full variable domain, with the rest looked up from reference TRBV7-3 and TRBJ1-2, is GAGVSQTPSNKVTEKGKYVELRCDPISGHTALYWYRQSLGQGPEFLIYFQGTGAADDSGLPNDRFFAVRPEGSVSTLKIQRTERGDSAVYLCASSLTFGQGYTFGSGTRLTVV.

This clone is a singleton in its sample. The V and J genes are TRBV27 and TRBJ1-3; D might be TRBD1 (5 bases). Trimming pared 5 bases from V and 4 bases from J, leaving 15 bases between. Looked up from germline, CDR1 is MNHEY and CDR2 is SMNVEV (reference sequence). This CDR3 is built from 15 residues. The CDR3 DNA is TGTGCCAGCAGTCTCCGGGGAGGGGCCGGAAACACCATATATTTT. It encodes CASSLRGGAGNTIYF.

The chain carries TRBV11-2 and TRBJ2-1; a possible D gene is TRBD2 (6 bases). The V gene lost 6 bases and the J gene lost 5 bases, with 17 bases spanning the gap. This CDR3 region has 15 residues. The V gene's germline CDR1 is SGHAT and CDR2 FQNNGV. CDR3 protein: CASSLGKSGDNEQFF. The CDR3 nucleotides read TGTGCCAGCAGTTTGGGTAAGTCGGGAGACAATGAGCAGTTCTTC.

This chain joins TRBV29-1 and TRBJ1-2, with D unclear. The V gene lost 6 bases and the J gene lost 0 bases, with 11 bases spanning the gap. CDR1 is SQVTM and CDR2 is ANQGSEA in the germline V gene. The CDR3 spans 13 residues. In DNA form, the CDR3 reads TGCAGCGTCCAGACTGATCCTAACTATGGCTACACCTTC. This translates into CSVQTDPNYGYTF.

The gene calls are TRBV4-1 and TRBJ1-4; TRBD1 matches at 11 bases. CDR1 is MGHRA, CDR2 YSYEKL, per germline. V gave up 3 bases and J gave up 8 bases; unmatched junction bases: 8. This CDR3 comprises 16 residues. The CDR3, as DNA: TGCGCCAGCAGCCAGGGCACCGGGACAGGGGGAGAAAAACTGTTTTTT. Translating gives CASSQGTGTGGEKLFF.

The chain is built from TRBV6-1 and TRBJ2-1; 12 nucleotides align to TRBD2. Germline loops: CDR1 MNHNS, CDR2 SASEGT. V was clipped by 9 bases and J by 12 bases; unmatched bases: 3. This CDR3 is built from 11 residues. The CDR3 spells CASQTSGRQFF. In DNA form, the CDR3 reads TGTGCCAGTCAGACTAGCGGGAGGCAGTTCTTC.

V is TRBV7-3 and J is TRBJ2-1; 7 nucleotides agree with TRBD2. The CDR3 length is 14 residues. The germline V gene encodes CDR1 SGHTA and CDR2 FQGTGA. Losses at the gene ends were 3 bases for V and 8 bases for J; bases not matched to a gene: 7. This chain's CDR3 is CASSFRREKDEQFF. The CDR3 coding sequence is TGTGCCAGCAGCTTCAGGCGGGAGAAGGATGAGCAGTTCTTC.

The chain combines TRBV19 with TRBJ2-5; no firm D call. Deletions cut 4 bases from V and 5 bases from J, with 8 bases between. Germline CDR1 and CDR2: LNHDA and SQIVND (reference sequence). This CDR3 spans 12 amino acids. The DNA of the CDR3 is TGTGCCAGTAGTACTGGAGCGGAGACCCAGTACTTC. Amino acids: CASSTGAETQYF.

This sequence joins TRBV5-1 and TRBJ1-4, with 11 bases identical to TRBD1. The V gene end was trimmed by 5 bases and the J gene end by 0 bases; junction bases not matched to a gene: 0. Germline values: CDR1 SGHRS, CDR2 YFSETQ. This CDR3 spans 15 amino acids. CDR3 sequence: CASRGQGATNEKLFF. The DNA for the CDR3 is TGCGCCAGCAGGGGACAGGGGGCAACTAATGAAAAACTGTTTTTT.

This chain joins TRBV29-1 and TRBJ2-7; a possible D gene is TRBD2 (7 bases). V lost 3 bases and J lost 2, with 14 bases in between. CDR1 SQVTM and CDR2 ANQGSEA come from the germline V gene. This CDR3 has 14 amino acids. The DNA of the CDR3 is TGCAGCGTTGAGGGAGGGGACAAACCCTACGAGCAGTACTTC. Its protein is CSVEGGDKPYEQYF.

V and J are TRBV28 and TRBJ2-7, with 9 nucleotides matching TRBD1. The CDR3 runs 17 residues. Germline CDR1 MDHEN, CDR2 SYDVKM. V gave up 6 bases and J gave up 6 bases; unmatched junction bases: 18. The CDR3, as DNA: TGTGCCAGCAGCCTTTTGGGGTCCTGGGACAGGGCGGGCGAGCAGTACTTC. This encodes CASSLLGSWDRAGEQYF. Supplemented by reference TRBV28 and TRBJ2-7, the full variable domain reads DVKVTQSSRYLVKRTGEKVFLECVQDMDHENMFWYRQDPGLGLRLIYFSYDVKMKEKGDIPEGYSVSREKKERFSLILESASTNQTSMYLCASSLLGSWDRAGEQYFGPGTRLTVT.

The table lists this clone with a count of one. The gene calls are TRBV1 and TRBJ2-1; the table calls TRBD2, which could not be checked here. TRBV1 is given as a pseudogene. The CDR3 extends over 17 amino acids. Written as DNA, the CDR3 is TGCACCAGCAGCCAAAACCCCCCCGGGTTCTCCTACAATGAGCAGTTCTTC. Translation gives CTSSQNPPGFSYNEQFF.

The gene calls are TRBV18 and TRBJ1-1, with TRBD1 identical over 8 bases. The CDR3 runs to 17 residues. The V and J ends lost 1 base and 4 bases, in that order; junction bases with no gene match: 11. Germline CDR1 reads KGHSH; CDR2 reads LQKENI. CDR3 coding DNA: TGTGCCAGCTCACCACGGCTCGGAATTCAGGGGGCCACTGAAGCTTTCTTT. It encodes CASSPRLGIQGATEAFF.

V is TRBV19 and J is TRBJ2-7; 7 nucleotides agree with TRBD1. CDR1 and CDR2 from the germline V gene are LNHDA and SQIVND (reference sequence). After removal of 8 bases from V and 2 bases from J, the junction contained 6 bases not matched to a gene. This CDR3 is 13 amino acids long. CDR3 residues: CASGTEIPYEQYF. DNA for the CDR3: TGTGCCAGTGGGACAGAAATCCCCTACGAGCAGTACTTC. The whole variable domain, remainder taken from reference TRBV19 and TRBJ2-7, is DGGITQSPKYLFRKEGQNVTLSCEQNLNHDAMYWYRQDPGQGLRLIYYSQIVNDFQKGDIAEGYSVSREKKESFPLTVTSAQKNPTAFYLCASGTEIPYEQYFGPGTRLTVT.